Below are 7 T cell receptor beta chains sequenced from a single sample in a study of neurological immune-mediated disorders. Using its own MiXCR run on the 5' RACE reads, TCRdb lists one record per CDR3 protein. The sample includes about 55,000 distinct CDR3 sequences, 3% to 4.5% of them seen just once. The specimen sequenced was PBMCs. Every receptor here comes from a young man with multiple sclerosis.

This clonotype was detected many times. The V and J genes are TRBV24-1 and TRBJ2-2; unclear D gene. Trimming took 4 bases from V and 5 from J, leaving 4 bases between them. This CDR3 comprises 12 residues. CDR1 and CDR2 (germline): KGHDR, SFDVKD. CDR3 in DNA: TGTGCCACCAGTGACTTGACCGGGGAGCTGTTTTTT. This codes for CATSDLTGELFF.

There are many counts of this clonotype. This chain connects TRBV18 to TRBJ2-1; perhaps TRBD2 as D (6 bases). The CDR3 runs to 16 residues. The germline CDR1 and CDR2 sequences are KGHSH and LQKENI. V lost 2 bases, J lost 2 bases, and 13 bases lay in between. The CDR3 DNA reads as TGTGCCAGCTCACCATTTTCACGGGAGACCTACAATGAGCAGTTCTTC. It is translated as CASSPFSRETYNEQFF. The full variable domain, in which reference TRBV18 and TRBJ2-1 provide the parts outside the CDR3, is NAGVMQNPRHLVRRRGQEARLRCSPMKGHSHVYWYRQLPEEGLKFMVYLQKENIIDESGMPKERFSAEFPKEGPSILRIQQVVRGDSAAYFCASSPFSRETYNEQFFGPGTRLTVL.

The CDR3: CSAQAGGKAKNIQYF. The CDR3 coding sequence is TGCAGTGCTCAAGCGGGGGGTAAAGCCAAAAACATTCAGTACTTC. This rearrangement joins TRBV20-1 to TRBJ2-4, with TRBD2 matching over 9 bases. This CDR3 has 15 amino acids. V lost 5 bases and J lost 0; bases outside the gene matches: 5. The germline CDR1 and CDR2 sequences are DFQATT and SNEGSKA (reference sequence).

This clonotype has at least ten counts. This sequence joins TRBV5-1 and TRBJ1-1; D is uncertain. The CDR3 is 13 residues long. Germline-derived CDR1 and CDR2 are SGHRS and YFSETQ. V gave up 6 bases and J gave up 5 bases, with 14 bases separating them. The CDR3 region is CASTDPWGTEAFF. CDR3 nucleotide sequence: TGCGCCAGCACCGACCCATGGGGAACTGAAGCTTTCTTT.

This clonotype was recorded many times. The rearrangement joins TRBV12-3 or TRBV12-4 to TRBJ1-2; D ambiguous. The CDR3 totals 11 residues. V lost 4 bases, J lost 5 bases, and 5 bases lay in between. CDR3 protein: CASSSAYGYTF. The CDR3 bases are TGTGCCAGCAGTTCGGCATATGGCTACACCTTC.

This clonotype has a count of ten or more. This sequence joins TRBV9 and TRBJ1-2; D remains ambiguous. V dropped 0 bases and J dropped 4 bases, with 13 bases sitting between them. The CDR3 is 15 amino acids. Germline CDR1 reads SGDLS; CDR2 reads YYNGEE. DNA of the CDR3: TGTGCCAGCAGCGTAGAGGGCAGCACCTTCTATGGCTACACCTTC. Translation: CASSVEGSTFYGYTF.

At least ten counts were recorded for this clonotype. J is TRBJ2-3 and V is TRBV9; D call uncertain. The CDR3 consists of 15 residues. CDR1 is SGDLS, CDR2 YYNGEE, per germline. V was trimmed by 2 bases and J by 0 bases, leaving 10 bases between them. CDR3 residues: CASSVFSSSTDTQYF. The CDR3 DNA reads TGTGCCAGCAGCGTCTTCTCTTCTAGCACAGATACGCAGTATTTT. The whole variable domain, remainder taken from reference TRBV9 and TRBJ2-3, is DSGVTQTPKHLITATGQRVTLRCSPRSGDLSVYWYQQSLDQGLQFLIQYYNGEERAKGNILERFSAQQFPDLHSELNLSSLELGDSALYFCASSVFSSSTDTQYFGPGTRLTVL.